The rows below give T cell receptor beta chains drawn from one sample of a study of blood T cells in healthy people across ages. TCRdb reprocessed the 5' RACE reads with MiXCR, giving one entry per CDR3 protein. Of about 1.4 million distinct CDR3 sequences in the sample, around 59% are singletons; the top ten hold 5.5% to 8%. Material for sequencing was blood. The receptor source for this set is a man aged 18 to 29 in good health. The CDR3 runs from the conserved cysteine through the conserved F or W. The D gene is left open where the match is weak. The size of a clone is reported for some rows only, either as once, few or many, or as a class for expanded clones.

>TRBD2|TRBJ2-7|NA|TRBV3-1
CASSQGVLAGTEQYF
TGTGCCAGCAGCCAAGGGGTGCTAGCGGGAACCGAGCAGTACTTC
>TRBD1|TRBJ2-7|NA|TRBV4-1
CASSQGQGAEEQYF
TGCGCCAGCAGCCAGGGACAGGGGGCGGAGGAGCAGTACTTC
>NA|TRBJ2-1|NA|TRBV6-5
CASSYSTNPSGEQFF
TGTGCCAGCAGTTACTCGACGAATCCGAGCGGTGAGCAGTTCTTC
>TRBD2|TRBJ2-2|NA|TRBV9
CASSVLAGGPGELFF
TGTGCCAGCAGCGTGCTAGCGGGGGGGCCCGGGGAGCTGTTTTTT
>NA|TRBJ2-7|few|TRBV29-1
CSVVPSTGELNEQYF
TGCAGCGTCGTACCCTCTACGGGGGAACTGAACGAGCAGTACTTC
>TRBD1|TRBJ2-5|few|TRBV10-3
CAISEGGRGSETQYF
TGTGCCATCAGTGAAGGGGGCAGGGGGTCAGAGACCCAGTACTTC
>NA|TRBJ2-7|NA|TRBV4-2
CASSPVKQGFSYEQYF
TGTGCCAGCAGCCCCGTTAAACAGGGATTCTCCTACGAGCAGTACTTC
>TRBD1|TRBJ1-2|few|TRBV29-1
CSAGGDSYGYTF
TGCAGCGCCGGGGGGGACAGCTATGGCTACACCTTC
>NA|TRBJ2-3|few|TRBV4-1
CASSLTEGAFGSTDTQYF
TGCGCCAGCAGCCTCACCGAAGGGGCATTCGGGAGCACAGATACGCAGTATTTT
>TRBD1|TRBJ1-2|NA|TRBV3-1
CASSQTSGGAKGTF
TGTGCCAGCAGCCAAACGTCAGGGGGCGCAAAAGGCACCTTC
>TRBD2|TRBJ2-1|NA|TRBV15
CATSRDSGDSYNEQFF
TGTGCCACCAGCAGAGATAGCGGGGACTCCTACAATGAGCAGTTCTTC
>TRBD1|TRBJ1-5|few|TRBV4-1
CASSWLDRANQPQHF
TGCGCCAGCAGCTGGCTGGACAGGGCCAATCAGCCCCAGCATTTT
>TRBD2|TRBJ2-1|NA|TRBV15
CATRTSGSEQFF
TGTGCCACCAGGACTAGCGGGAGTGAGCAGTTCTTC
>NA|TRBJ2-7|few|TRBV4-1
CASSQERAGDTYEQYF
TGCGCCAGCAGCCAAGAAAGGGCAGGGGACACCTACGAGCAGTACTTC
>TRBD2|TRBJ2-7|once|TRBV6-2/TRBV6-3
CASTQTLGLAQGEQYF
TGTGCCAGCACTCAAACCCTGGGACTAGCGCAGGGCGAGCAGTACTTC
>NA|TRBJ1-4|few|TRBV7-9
CASSGQSNEKLFF
TGTGCCAGCTCGGGACAATCTAATGAAAAACTGTTTTTT
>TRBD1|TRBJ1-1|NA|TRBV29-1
CSVDPQGIGTEAFF
TGCAGCGTTGATCCACAGGGGATCGGCACTGAAGCTTTCTTT
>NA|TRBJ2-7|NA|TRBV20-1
CSARPAWPQAYEQYF
TGCAGTGCTAGACCGGCCTGGCCTCAGGCCTACGAGCAGTACTTC
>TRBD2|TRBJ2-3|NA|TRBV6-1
CASSSLFLAGGHATQYF
TGTGCCAGCAGCTCCCTTTTTTTAGCGGGGGGGCACGCTACGCAGTATTTT
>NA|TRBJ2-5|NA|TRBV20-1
CSASNAEADLLETQYF
TGCAGTGCTAGTAATGCTGAGGCAGACCTGCTGGAGACCCAGTACTTC
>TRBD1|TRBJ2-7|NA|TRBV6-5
CASSLATGATYEQYF
TGCGCCAGCAGTCTGGCCACAGGGGCTACCTACGAGCAGTACTTC
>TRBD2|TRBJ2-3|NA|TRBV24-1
CATSDVLAASTDTQYF
TGTGCCACCAGTGACGTGCTAGCGGCGAGCACAGATACGCAGTATTTT
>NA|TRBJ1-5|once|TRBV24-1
CATSEGYGNQPQHF
TGTGCCACCAGTGAGGGTTATGGCAATCAGCCCCAGCATTTT
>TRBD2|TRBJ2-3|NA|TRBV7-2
CASSNSGTSLDTQYF
TGTGCCAGCAGCAACAGCGGGACTAGTTTAGATACGCAGTATTTT
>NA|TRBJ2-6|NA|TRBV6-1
CASILVGANVLTF
TGTGCCAGCATCTTGGTCGGGGCCAACGTCCTGACTTTC
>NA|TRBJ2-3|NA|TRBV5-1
CASSLELQGAADTQYF
TGCGCCAGCAGCTTGGAGCTACAGGGTGCAGCAGATACGCAGTATTTT
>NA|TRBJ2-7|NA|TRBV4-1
CASSQTTGTIVDEQYF
TGCGCCAGCAGCCAAACGACCGGGACAATCGTCGACGAGCAGTACTTC
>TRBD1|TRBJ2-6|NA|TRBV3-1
CASSQSDRGYSGANVLTF
TGTGCCAGCAGCCAGAGCGACAGGGGGTACTCTGGGGCCAACGTCCTGACTTTC
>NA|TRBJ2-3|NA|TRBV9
CASSVDFSDTQYF
TGTGCCAGCAGCGTGGACTTCTCAGATACGCAGTATTTT
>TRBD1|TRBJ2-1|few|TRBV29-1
CSVRTGREQFF
TGCAGCGTCCGGACAGGGCGCGAGCAGTTCTTC
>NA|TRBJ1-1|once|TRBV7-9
CASSQLSDTLGGTEAFF
TGTGCCAGCAGCCAACTGAGCGACACCCTGGGCGGCACTGAAGCTTTCTTT
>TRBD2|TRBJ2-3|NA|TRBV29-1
CSDGGAGAYGDTQYF
TGCAGCGACGGAGGAGCGGGGGCCTACGGAGATACGCAGTATTTT
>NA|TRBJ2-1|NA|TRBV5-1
CASLPPGGPYNEQFF
TGCGCCAGCCTCCCTCCTGGGGGGCCCTACAATGAGCAGTTCTTC
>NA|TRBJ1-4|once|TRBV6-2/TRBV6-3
CASSFPGRNEKLFF
TGTGCCAGCAGTTTCCCGGGACGGAACGAAAAACTGTTTTTT